The 20 T cell receptor beta chains reported below all come from one sample, sequenced in a study of CD8 T cells in ankylosing spondylitis. General study findings and limits: There was a TCR beta motif, made of several highly homologous variants, that appeared characteristic of ankylosing spondylitis blood.

Their specific antigens are unknown. TCRdb itself ran the 5' RACE reads through MiXCR, one entry per CDR3 protein. Of about 460,000 distinct CDR3 sequences in the sample, under 5.5% were seen once. Material for sequencing was blood, either unsorted or a sorted T cell fraction (not recorded which). The receptors were gathered from a male donor with ankylosing spondylitis.

This clonotype showed up many times. The CDR3 DNA reads TGTGCCAGCAGCTTAGAGGTGCTCACAGATACGCAGTATTTT. Residues: CASSLEVLTDTQYF. V gene TRBV7-2 combines with J gene TRBJ2-3; D uncertain. V was trimmed by 1 base and J by 2 bases, leaving 7 bases between them. This CDR3 has 14 residues. CDR1 SGHTA and CDR2 FQGNSA come from the germline V gene.

This clonotype has at least ten counts. CDR3 coding DNA: TGTGCTAGTGGTTTGGGCCCTCCGAACACTGAAGCTTTCTTT. This translates into CASGLGPPNTEAFF. The rearrangement links TRBV12-5 to TRBJ1-1; no definite D call. The CDR3 is 14 amino acids. Trimming shortened V by 1 base and J by 1 base, and 7 bases separated the two germline ends. Per the germline V gene, CDR1 is LGHNT and CDR2 is FRNRAP.

This clonotype was seen ten or more times. The chain links TRBV6-5 to TRBJ2-3, with no clear D. The germline V and J ends were trimmed by 0 bases and 4 bases, with 14 bases remaining between them. The CDR3 runs to 16 residues. Germline values: CDR1 MNHEY, CDR2 SVGAGI. The CDR3 region has the DNA TGTGCCAGCAGTTACTCGATGTTAAAGGCCCCAGATACGCAGTATTTT. It yields the protein CASSYSMLKAPDTQYF.

This clonotype showed up many times. The J gene is TRBJ2-7, the V gene TRBV4-3; 7 bases map to TRBD1. The V gene end was trimmed by 0 bases and the J gene end by 6 bases; junction bases not matched to a gene: 14. The length of the CDR3 is 17 residues. The germline V gene encodes CDR1 LGHNA and CDR2 YSLEER. CDR3 nucleotide sequence: TGCGCCAGCAGCCAAGATAGGGGAACAGGGGACGCGGTCGAGCAGTACTTC. This encodes CASSQDRGTGDAVEQYF.

This clonotype was counted at least ten times. This chain joins TRBV29-1 and TRBJ1-4; D perhaps matches TRBD1 (5 bases). Trimming left V 1 base short and J 8 bases short, with 8 bases between. The CDR3 is 12 residues long. Per germline, CDR1 SQVTM and CDR2 ANQGSEA. The CDR3 loop reads CSVEGQSEKLFF. In nucleotides, the CDR3 is TGCAGCGTTGAAGGACAGTCGGAAAAACTGTTTTTT.

In this sample, this clonotype turned up many times. The chain employs TRBV29-1 and TRBJ2-5, with 8 bases matching TRBD2. Germline-derived CDR1 and CDR2 are SQVTM and ANQGSEA. The CDR3 loop spans 14 amino acids. Trimming removed 7 bases from V and 7 bases from J; junction bases left unmatched: 14. The CDR3 loop reads CSAQGALAGGTQYF. CDR3 nucleotide sequence: TGCAGCGCCCAAGGGGCCCTAGCGGGTGGGACCCAGTACTTC.

This clonotype was picked up many times. This sequence joins TRBV5-5 and TRBJ2-7, with 9 bases lining up with TRBD1. This CDR3 spans 15 amino acids. V lost 5 bases and J lost 0; bases outside the gene matches: 6. Looked up from germline, CDR1 is SGHKS and CDR2 is YYEKEE (reference sequence). CDR3 DNA: TGTGCCAGCAGGCCGACAGGGGGAAGCTCCTACGAGCAGTACTTC. The encoded protein is CASRPTGGSSYEQYF.

This clonotype was seen ten or more times. V gene TRBV20-1 combines with J gene TRBJ2-7; D gene unclear. The CDR3 is 13 residues long. Trimming removed 2 bases at V and 0 bases at J, with 8 bases between. Per the germline V gene, CDR1 is DFQATT and CDR2 is SNEGSKA (reference sequence). The CDR3 nucleotides read TGCAGTGCTAGAACTCAAAGCTCCTACGAGCAGTACTTC. It yields the protein CSARTQSSYEQYF.

There are many counts of this clonotype. The chain links TRBV20-1 to TRBJ1-2; TRBD1 is a possible D gene (6 bases). The CDR3 has 12 residues. The V and J ends lost 3 bases and 8 bases respectively, with 13 bases between them. Per germline, CDR1 DFQATT and CDR2 SNEGSKA (reference sequence). The CDR3 DNA is TGCAGTGCTAGTTGGGGGGCTAGGGGCTACACCTTC. Protein product: CSASWGARGYTF.

This clonotype was seen ten or more times. The CDR3 coding sequence is TGTGCCAGCAGCCCGAGGACGGAGGGCACCGGGGAGCTGTTTTTT. Its protein product is CASSPRTEGTGELFF. The V gene is TRBV3-1, the J gene TRBJ2-2; D may be TRBD2 (6 bases). Germline CDR1 LGHDT, CDR2 YNNKEL (reference sequence). This CDR3 spans 15 amino acids. With 4 bases removed from V and 4 bases from J, the gap between germline ends came to 13 bases.

This clonotype was seen ten or more times. The chain combines TRBV25-1 with TRBJ2-6, with D unclear. V was shortened by 0 bases and J by 2 bases, with 8 bases between the two germline ends. Per germline, CDR1 MGHDK and CDR2 SYGVNS. CDR3 length: 16 amino acids. Here the CDR3 reads CASSEYRRTGANVLTF. The DNA for the CDR3 is TGTGCCAGCAGTGAATATAGGCGGACTGGGGCCAACGTCCTGACTTTC.

This clonotype appeared a few times. The chain joins TRBV7-9 to TRBJ2-7; D is undetermined. Trimming shortened V by 3 bases and J by 6 bases, and 9 bases separated the two germline ends. The length of the CDR3 is 12 residues. CDR1 and CDR2 (germline): SEHNR, FQNEAQ (reference sequence). The CDR3 region is CASSLASLEQYF. DNA for the CDR3: TGTGCCAGCAGCTTGGCCTCCCTCGAGCAGTACTTC. Full variable domain (remainder filled in from reference TRBV7-9 and TRBJ2-7): DTGVSQNPRHKITKRGQNVTFRCDPISEHNRLYWYRQTLGQGPEFLTYFQNEAQLEKSRLLSDRFSAERPKGSFSTLEIQRTEQGDSAMYLCASSLASLEQYFGPGTRLTVT.

This clonotype was observed at least ten times. V and J are TRBV12-3 or TRBV12-4 and TRBJ1-2; 9 bases are a match to TRBD1. J lost 5 bases, V lost 5 bases, and 9 bases had no gene match. This CDR3 is built from 15 residues. The DNA of the CDR3 is TGTGCCAGCAGTAATAGGACAGGGGCCCGATATGGCTACACCTTC. The encoded protein is CASSNRTGARYGYTF.

In this sample, this clonotype turned up many times. This chain joins TRBV20-1 and TRBJ1-1, with unresolved D. CDR3 length: 12 amino acids. V gave up 7 bases and J gave up 1 base, with 10 bases separating them. The germline V gene encodes CDR1 DFQATT and CDR2 SNEGSKA (reference sequence). In DNA form, the CDR3 reads TGCAGTGTGCAGACGGGGAACACTGAAGCTTTCTTT. Translation: CSVQTGNTEAFF.

This clonotype was counted only a few times. This chain uses TRBV29-1 with TRBJ1-1, with 8 bases identical to TRBD1. CDR3 length: 14 amino acids. Germline V gene lookup returns CDR1 SQVTM and CDR2 ANQGSEA. The junction had 7 bases not matched to a gene; V was cut back by 6 bases and J by 1 base. The CDR3 sequence is CSVDRDWTNTEAFF. The CDR3 DNA sequence: TGCAGCGTGGACAGGGATTGGACGAACACTGAAGCTTTCTTT.

Ten or more counts support this clonotype. The chain uses TRBV6-2 or TRBV6-3 and TRBJ2-5; TRBD1 matches 8 bases. The CDR3 loop spans 16 amino acids. Germline CDR1 reads MNHEY; CDR2 reads SVGEGT. The J segment lost 0 bases and the V segment lost 5 bases, leaving 8 bases of the junction unmatched. CDR3 sequence reads: CASSGRTGRYQETQYF. The CDR3 bases are TGTGCCAGCAGTGGGAGGACAGGGAGGTACCAAGAGACCCAGTACTTC.

This clonotype has at least ten counts. The rearrangement joins TRBV12-3 or TRBV12-4 to TRBJ2-3; D not resolved. Trimming pared 1 base from V and 8 bases from J, leaving 10 bases between. The CDR3 runs 13 residues. CDR3 nucleotides: TGTGCCAGCAGTTTAGATTATCTGGGTACGCAGTATTTT. This translates into CASSLDYLGTQYF.

The V call is TRBV30, the J call TRBJ1-1; D is ambiguous. Between the trimmed V and J ends, which lost 4 bases and 1 base, there was a span of 13 bases. The germline CDR1 and CDR2 sequences are GTSNPN and SVGIG (reference sequence). The CDR3 extends over 14 amino acids. CDR3 loop: CAWIGRPPNTEAFF. CDR3 sequence (DNA): TGTGCCTGGATAGGGCGTCCACCGAACACTGAAGCTTTCTTT.

This clonotype was recorded at least ten times. The gene calls are TRBV20-1 and TRBJ2-7; TRBD1 agrees at 10 bases. The germline gives CDR1 DFQATT, CDR2 SNEGSKA (reference sequence). This CDR3 comprises 15 residues. Trimming cost V 6 bases and J 6 bases; bases outside gene matches: 14. In DNA, the CDR3 is TGCAGTGCGAGATACATAGGACAGGGGGGGATCGAGCAGTACTTC. As protein: CSARYIGQGGIEQYF.

This clonotype showed up just a few times. This chain uses TRBV12-3 or TRBV12-4 with TRBJ2-6; no definite D call. The germline V and J ends were trimmed by 3 bases and 2 bases, with 8 bases remaining between them. The CDR3 is 15 residues long. The CDR3 reads CASSFPSPGANVLTF. Here the CDR3 DNA reads TGTGCCAGCAGTTTCCCCAGCCCTGGGGCCAACGTCCTGACTTTC.